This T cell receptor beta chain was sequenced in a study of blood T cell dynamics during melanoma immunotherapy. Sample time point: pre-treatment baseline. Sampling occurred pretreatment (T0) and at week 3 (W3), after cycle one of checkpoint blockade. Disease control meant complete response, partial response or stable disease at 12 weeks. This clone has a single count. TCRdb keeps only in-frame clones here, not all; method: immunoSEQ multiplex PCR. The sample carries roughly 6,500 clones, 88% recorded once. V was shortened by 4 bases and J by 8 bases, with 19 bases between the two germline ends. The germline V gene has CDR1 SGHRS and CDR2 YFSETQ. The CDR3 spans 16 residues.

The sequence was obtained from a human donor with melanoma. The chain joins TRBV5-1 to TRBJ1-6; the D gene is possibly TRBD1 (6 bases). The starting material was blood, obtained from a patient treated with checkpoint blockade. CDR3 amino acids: CASSQNPGQSDSPLHF. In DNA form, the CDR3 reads TGCGCCAGCAGCCAGAATCCCGGACAGTCTGATTCACCCCTCCACTTT.